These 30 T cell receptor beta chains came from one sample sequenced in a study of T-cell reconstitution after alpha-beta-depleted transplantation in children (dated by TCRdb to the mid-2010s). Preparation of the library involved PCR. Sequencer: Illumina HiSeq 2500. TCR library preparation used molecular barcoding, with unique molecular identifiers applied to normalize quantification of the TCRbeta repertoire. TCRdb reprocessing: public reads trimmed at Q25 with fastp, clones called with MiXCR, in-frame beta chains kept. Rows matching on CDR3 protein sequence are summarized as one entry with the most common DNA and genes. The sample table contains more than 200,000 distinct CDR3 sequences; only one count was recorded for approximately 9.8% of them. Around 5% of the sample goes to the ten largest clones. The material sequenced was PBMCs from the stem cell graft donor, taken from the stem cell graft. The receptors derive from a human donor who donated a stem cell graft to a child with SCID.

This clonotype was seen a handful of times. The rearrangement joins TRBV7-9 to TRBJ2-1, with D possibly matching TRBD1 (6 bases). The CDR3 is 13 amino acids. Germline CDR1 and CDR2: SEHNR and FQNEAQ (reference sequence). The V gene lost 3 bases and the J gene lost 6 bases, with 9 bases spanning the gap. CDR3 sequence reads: CASSFGTSNEQFF. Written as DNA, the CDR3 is TGTGCCAGCAGCTTTGGGACAAGCAATGAGCAGTTCTTC.

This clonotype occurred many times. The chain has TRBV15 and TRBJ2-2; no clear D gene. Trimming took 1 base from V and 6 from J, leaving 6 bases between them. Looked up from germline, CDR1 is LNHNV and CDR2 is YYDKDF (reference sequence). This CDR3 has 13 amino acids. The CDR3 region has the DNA TGTGCCACCAGCAGAGGCAGGTCCGGGGAGCTGTTTTTT. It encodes CATSRGRSGELFF.

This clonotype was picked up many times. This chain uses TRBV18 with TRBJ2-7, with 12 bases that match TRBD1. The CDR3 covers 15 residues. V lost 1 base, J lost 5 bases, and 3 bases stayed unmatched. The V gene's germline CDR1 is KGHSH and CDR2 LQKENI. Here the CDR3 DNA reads TGTGCCAGCTCACCACAGGGACAGGGGGCCCACGAGCAGTACTTC. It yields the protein CASSPQGQGAHEQYF.

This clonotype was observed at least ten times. The CDR3 reads CASSLAGHQPQHF. CDR3 nucleotide sequence: TGTGCCAGCAGTTTGGCCGGGCATCAGCCCCAGCATTTT. The chain couples TRBV12-3 or TRBV12-4 to TRBJ1-5, with no clear D. The CDR3 is 13 amino acids. Trimming removed 3 bases at V and 5 bases at J, with 8 bases between.

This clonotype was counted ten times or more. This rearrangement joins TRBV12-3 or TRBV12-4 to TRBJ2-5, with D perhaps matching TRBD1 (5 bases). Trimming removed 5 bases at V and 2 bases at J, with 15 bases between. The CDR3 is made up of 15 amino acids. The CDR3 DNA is TGTGCCAGCAGTCCACCAGGGCTGACACAAGAGACCCAGTACTTC. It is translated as CASSPPGLTQETQYF.

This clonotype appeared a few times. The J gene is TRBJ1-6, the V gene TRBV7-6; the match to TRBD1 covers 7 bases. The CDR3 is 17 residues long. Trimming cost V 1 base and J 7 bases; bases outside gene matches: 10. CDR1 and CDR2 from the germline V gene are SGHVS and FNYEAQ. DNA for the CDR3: TGTGCCAGCAGCTTAGAGCCCAGGGGGTTTTACAATTCACCCCTCCACTTT. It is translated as CASSLEPRGFYNSPLHF. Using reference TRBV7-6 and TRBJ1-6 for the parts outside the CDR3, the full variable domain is GAGVSQSPRYKVTKRGQDVALRCDPISGHVSLYWYRQALGQGPEFLTYFNYEAQQDKSGLPNDRFSAERPEGSISTLTIQRTEQRDSAMYRCASSLEPRGFYNSPLHFGNGTRLTVT.

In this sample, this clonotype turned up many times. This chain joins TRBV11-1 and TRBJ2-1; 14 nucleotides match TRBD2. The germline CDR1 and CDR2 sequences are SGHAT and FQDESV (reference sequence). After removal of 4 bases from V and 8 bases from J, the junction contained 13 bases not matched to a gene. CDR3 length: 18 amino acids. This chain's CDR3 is CASSSLRQTSGGAYEQFF. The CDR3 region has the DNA TGTGCCAGCAGCTCCCTGAGGCAGACTAGCGGGGGGGCGTATGAGCAGTTCTTC.

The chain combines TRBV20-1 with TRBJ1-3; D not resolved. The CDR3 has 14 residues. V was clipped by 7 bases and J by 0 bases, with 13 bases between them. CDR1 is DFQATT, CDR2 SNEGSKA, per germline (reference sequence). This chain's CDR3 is CSVKNPGSGNTIYF. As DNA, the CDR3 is TGCAGTGTTAAAAACCCAGGCTCTGGAAACACCATATATTTT.

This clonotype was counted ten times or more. CDR3 in DNA: TGTGCCAGCAGTACGAGGGGGGCGGGCACAGATACGCAGTATTTT. It codes for CASSTRGAGTDTQYF. The chain links TRBV27 to TRBJ2-3, with D possibly called TRBD1 or TRBD2 (6 bases each). Trimming cost V 5 bases and J 1 base, with 13 bases left between them. This CDR3 is built from 15 residues. Looked up from germline, CDR1 is MNHEY and CDR2 is SMNVEV (reference sequence).

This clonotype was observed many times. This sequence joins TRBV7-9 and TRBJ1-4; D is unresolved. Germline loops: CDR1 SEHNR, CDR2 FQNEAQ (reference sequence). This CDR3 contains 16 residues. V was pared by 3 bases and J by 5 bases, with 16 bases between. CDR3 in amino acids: CASSLGIAVVNEKLFF. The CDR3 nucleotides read TGTGCCAGCAGCTTGGGGATTGCAGTGGTGAATGAAAAACTGTTTTTT.

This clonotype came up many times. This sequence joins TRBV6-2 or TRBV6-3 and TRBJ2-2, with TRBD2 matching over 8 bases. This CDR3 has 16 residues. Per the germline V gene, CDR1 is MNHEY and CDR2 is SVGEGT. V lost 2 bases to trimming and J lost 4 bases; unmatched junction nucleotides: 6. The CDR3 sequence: CASSYNRGGPTGELFF. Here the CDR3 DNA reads TGTGCCAGCAGTTACAACCGGGGGGGCCCCACCGGGGAGCTGTTTTTT.

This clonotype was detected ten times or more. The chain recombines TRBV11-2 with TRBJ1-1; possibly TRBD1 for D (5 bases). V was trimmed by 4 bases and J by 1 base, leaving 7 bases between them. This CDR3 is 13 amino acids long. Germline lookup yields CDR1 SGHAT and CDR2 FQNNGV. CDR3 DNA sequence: TGTGCCAGCAGCTCGGGACGGAACACTGAAGCTTTCTTT. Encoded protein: CASSSGRNTEAFF.

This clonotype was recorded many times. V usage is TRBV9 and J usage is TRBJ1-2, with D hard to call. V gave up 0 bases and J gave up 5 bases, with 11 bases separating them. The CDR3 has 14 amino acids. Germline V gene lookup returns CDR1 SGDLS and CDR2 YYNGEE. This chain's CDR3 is CASSVDGSVYGYTF. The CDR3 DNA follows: TGTGCCAGCAGCGTAGACGGCTCAGTATATGGCTACACCTTC.

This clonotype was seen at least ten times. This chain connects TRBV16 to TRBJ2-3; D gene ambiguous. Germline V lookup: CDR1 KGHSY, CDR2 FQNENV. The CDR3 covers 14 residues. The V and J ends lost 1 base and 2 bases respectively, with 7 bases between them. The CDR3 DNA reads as TGTGCCAGCAGCCAATTATCGGTCACAGATACGCAGTATTTT. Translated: CASSQLSVTDTQYF.

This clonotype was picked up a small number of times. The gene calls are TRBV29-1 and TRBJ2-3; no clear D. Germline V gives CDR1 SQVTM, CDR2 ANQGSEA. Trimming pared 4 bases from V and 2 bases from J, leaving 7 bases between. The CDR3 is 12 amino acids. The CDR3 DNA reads TGCAGCGTTGTGGTTCCCACAGATACGCAGTATTTT. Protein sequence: CSVVVPTDTQYF.

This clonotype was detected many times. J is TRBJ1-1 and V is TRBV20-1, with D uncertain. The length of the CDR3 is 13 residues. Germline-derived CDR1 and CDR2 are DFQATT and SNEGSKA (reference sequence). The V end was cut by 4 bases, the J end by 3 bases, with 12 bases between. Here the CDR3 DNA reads TGCAGTGCTAATCAGGCGGTGGACACTGAAGCTTTCTTT. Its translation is CSANQAVDTEAFF.

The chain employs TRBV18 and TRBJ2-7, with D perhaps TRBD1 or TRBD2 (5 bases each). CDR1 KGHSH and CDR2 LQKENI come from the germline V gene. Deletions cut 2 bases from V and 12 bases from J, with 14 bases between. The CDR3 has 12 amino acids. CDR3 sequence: CASSPGREQLYF. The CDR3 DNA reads TGTGCCAGCTCACCAGGCAGGGAGCAGTTGTACTTC.

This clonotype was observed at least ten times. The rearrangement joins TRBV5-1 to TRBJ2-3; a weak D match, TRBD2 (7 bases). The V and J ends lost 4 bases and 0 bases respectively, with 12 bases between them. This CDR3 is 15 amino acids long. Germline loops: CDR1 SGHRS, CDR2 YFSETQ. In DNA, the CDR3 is TGCGCCAGCAGCCTCGGGGGGCTTAGCACAGATACGCAGTATTTT. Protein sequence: CASSLGGLSTDTQYF.

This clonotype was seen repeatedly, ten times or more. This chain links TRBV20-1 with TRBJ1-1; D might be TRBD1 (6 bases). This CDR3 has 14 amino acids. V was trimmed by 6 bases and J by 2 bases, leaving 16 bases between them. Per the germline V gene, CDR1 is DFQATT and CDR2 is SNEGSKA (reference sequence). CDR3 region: CSAPDGGQNTEAFF. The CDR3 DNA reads TGCAGTGCCCCCGATGGGGGGCAAAACACTGAAGCTTTCTTT.

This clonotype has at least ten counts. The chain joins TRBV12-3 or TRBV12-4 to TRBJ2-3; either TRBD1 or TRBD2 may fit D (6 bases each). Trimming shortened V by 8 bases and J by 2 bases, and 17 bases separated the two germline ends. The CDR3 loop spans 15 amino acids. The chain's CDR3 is CASGEDRFATDTQYF. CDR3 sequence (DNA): TGTGCCAGCGGGGAGGACAGATTCGCCACAGATACGCAGTATTTT.

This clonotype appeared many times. The CDR3 region is CASSLASGNSYEQYF. CDR3 bases: TGCGCCAGCAGCTTGGCTTCCGGGAACTCCTACGAGCAGTACTTC. The chain combines TRBV5-1 with TRBJ2-7, with D possibly TRBD2 on 5 matching bases. CDR1 is SGHRS and CDR2 is YFSETQ in the germline V gene. The CDR3 sequence is 15 residues long. V lost 0 bases, J lost 0 bases, and 10 bases lay in between.

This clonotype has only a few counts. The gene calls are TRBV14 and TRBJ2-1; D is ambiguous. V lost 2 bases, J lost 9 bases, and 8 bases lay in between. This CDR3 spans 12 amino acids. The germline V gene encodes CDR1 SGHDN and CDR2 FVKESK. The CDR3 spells CASSQSPGEQFF. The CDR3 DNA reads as TGTGCCAGCAGCCAATCCCCCGGTGAGCAGTTCTTC.

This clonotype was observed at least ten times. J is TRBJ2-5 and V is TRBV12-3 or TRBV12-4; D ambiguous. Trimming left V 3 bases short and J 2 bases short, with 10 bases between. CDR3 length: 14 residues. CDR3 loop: CASSFSSSQETQYF. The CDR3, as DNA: TGTGCCAGCAGTTTCTCGTCGTCTCAAGAGACCCAGTACTTC.

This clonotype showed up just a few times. The CDR3 DNA follows: TGTGCCAGCAGAACTAGCGCCCCGAGGGTCCCCTACAATGAGCAGTTCTTC. Translation gives CASRTSAPRVPYNEQFF. This chain connects TRBV6-2 or TRBV6-3 to TRBJ2-1; 7 positions agree with TRBD2. CDR1 is MNHEY and CDR2 is SVGEGT in the germline V gene. V trimming: 6 bases; J trimming: 2 bases; junction bases outside the gene matches: 13. The CDR3 extends over 17 amino acids.

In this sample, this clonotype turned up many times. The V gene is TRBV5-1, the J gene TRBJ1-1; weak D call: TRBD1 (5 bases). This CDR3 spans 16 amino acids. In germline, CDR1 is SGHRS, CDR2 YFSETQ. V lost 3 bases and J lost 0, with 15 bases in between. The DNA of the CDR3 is TGCGCCAGCAGCTCAGGGACGGGCCTGATGAACACTGAAGCTTTCTTT. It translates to CASSSGTGLMNTEAFF.

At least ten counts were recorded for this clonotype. The CDR3 sequence: CASSKTTNGYTF. CDR3 bases: TGTGCCAGCAGTAAGACCACTAATGGCTACACCTTC. The chain joins TRBV6-2 or TRBV6-3 to TRBJ1-2; unclear D gene. This CDR3 has 12 amino acids. V was trimmed by 5 bases and J by 6 bases, leaving 10 bases between them. Germline values: CDR1 MNHEY, CDR2 SVGEGT.

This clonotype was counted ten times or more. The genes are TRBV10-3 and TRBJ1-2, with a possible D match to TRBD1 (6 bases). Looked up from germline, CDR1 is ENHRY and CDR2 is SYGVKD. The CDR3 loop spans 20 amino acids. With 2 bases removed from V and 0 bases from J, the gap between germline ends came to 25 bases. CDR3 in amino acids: CAISETDRTVYGGPNYGYTF. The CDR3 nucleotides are TGTGCCATCAGTGAGACGGACAGAACGGTTTATGGTGGGCCTAACTATGGCTACACCTTC.

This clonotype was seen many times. The CDR3 DNA reads TGTGCCAGCAGCCCCCAGCTGGGAGCTAATGAAAAACTGTTTTTT. It translates to CASSPQLGANEKLFF. The rearrangement links TRBV9 to TRBJ1-4; D is undetermined. CDR3 length equals 15 residues. The germline V and J ends were trimmed by 4 bases and 3 bases, with 13 bases remaining between them. The germline V gene encodes CDR1 SGDLS and CDR2 YYNGEE. The variable domain in full, completed from reference TRBV9 and TRBJ1-4, reads DSGVTQTPKHLITATGQRVTLRCSPRSGDLSVYWYQQSLDQGLQFLIQYYNGEERAKGNILERFSAQQFPDLHSELNLSSLELGDSALYFCASSPQLGANEKLFFGSGTQLSVL.

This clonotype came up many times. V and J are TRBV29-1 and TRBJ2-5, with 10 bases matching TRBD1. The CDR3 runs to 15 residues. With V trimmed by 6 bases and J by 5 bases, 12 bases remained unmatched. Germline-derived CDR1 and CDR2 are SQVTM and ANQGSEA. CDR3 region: CSVAGTGEFGETQYF. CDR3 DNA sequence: TGCAGCGTCGCCGGGACAGGGGAGTTCGGCGAGACCCAGTACTTC. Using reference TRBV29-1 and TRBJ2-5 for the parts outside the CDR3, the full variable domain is SAVISQKPSRDICQRGTSLTIQCQVDSQVTMMFWYRQQPGQSLTLIATANQGSEATYESGFVIDKFPISRPNLTFSTLTVSNMSPEDSSIYLCSVAGTGEFGETQYFGPGTRLLVL.

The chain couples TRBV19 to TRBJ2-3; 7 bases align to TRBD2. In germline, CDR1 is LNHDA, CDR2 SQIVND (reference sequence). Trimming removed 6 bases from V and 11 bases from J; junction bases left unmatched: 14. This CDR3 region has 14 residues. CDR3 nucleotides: TGTGCCAGTAGCCCGATCGGGAGCGGGGATCGGCAGTATTTT. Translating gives CASSPIGSGDRQYF.